Listed below are T cell receptor beta chains from one sample, sequenced in a study of blood T cell repertoires in COVID-19. Sequencing was performed with immunoSEQ multiplex PCR; in TCRdb, only in-frame clones are kept and a portion is missing. Among hundreds of thousands of clones listed, about 88% were seen once. Input material: PBMCs or T cells enriched from blood (not recorded which). The receptor set was obtained from a woman aged 18-30 years who had been exposed to COVID-19. Each CDR3 is given with its conserved first and last residue. A D gene is named only where the DNA matches it firmly. Size values are once, few and many counts, or a class for expanded clones, and some rows have none.

j_call: TRBJ2-7
v_call: TRBV6-2/TRBV6-3
d_call: .
clone_size: .
cdr3_nt: TGTGCCAGCAGTTACGAGGCGACTACCTACGAGCAGTACTTC
cdr3_aa: CASSYEATTYEQYF

j_call: TRBJ2-7
v_call: TRBV4-1
d_call: TRBD2
clone_size: .
cdr3_nt: TGCGCCAGCGGTATAGCGGGTCCGGCCTACGAGCAGTACTTC
cdr3_aa: CASGIAGPAYEQYF

j_call: TRBJ2-1
v_call: TRBV25-1
d_call: .
clone_size: .
cdr3_nt: TGTGCCAGCAAGTCCGGGGGAGGCTACAATGAGCAGTTCTTC
cdr3_aa: CASKSGGGYNEQFF

j_call: TRBJ2-2
v_call: TRBV25-1
d_call: .
clone_size: .
cdr3_nt: TGTGCCAGCAGTCCACCCCCGACTCTGACGAATACCGGGGAGCTGTTTTTT
cdr3_aa: CASSPPPTLTNTGELFF

j_call: TRBJ1-6
v_call: TRBV30
d_call: .
clone_size: .
cdr3_nt: TGTGCCTGGAGTGTAATAGCCAATTCAGCCCTCCACTTT
cdr3_aa: CAWSVIANSALHF

j_call: TRBJ2-7
v_call: TRBV11-3
d_call: TRBD2
clone_size: once
cdr3_nt: TGTGCCAGCAGCCTCACTAGCGGGACCGCCTACGAGCAGTACTTC
cdr3_aa: CASSLTSGTAYEQYF

j_call: TRBJ2-7
v_call: TRBV10-1
d_call: .
clone_size: .
cdr3_nt: TGCGCCAGCAGTGATGGCGCTGCGGGCTCACGCTACGAGCAGTACTTC
cdr3_aa: CASSDGAAGSRYEQYF

j_call: TRBJ2-5
v_call: TRBV11-3
d_call: TRBD1
clone_size: .
cdr3_nt: TGTGCCAGCGGACAGGGCCCCCAAGAGACCCAGTACTTC
cdr3_aa: CASGQGPQETQYF

j_call: TRBJ2-7
v_call: TRBV27
d_call: TRBD1
clone_size: .
cdr3_nt: TGTGCCAGCCGGACAGGGGAGAGCGAGCAGTACTTC
cdr3_aa: CASRTGESEQYF

j_call: TRBJ1-2
v_call: TRBV7-3
d_call: .
clone_size: .
cdr3_nt: TGTGCCAGCAGCCCTCACGGGGGAGGGCTTGGAAACTATGGCTACACCTTC
cdr3_aa: CASSPHGGGLGNYGYTF

j_call: TRBJ2-3
v_call: TRBV12-3/TRBV12-4
d_call: .
clone_size: .
cdr3_nt: TGTGCCAGCAGTTTAACTAGTCGAGATACGCAGTATTTT
cdr3_aa: CASSLTSRDTQYF

j_call: TRBJ2-7
v_call: TRBV27
d_call: .
clone_size: .
cdr3_nt: TGTGCCAGCAGTTATCGCGCGGCCGTCTACGAGCAGTACTTC
cdr3_aa: CASSYRAAVYEQYF

j_call: TRBJ1-2
v_call: TRBV4-3
d_call: .
clone_size: .
cdr3_nt: TGCGCCAGCAGCCAAGTAAGGCCGGACCGACAGAGTGGCTACACCTTC
cdr3_aa: CASSQVRPDRQSGYTF

j_call: TRBJ1-1
v_call: TRBV14
d_call: .
clone_size: .
cdr3_nt: TGTGCCAGCAGCCCTGACAGAGCTGAAGCTTTCTTT
cdr3_aa: CASSPDRAEAFF

j_call: TRBJ2-7
v_call: TRBV28
d_call: TRBD2
clone_size: .
cdr3_nt: TGTGCCAGCAGTTTCTCCCTCCGGACTAGCGGGTACACGTACTACGAGCAGTACTTC
cdr3_aa: CASSFSLRTSGYTYYEQYF

j_call: TRBJ1-1
v_call: TRBV28
d_call: .
clone_size: .
cdr3_nt: TGTGCCAGCAGACAGAACACTGAAGCTTTCTTT
cdr3_aa: CASRQNTEAFF